Reported below is one TCR beta chain. No antigen is known for it. The source of the sample is a study of T cell responses to AZD1222 COVID-19 vaccine. Germline CDR1 MGHDK, CDR2 SYGVNS. V shed 10 bases and J shed 7 bases, with 13 bases lying between them. This CDR3 has 11 residues. Study-wide points: Nearly half of spike-specific TCRs reportedly target variant regions that are unmutated in the B.1.351 and B.1.1.7 variants. The donor cohort was predominantly white British with a female majority, and clonal diversity may have been underestimated.

The method was immunoSEQ multiplex PCR; TCRdb's version includes in-frame clones alone and lacks a portion of them. Of more than 100,000 clones listed, 80% to 90% are singletons. This clonotype was sampled from an adult in good health. The sequences come from peripheral blood, collected on day 0 of AZD1222 vaccination. This chain joins TRBV25-1 and TRBJ1-2; D ambiguous. This chain's CDR3 is CAILSVRGYTF. DNA of the CDR3: TGTGCCATCCTATCGGTTCGTGGCTACACCTTC.